This T cell receptor (beta chain) was recorded in a study of blood T cells in healthy people across ages. In the case of this clonotype: The antigen is undetermined.

Using a J-beta primer mix together with a sample-barcoded 5' primer, a second PCR was run for roughly 7 to 11 cycles. TCRdb recomputed calls from the 5' RACE reads with MiXCR, one row per CDR3 protein. The sample lists around 650,000 distinct CDR3 sequences, roughly 30% occurring once. With 4 bases clipped from V and 10 bases from J, the junction kept 9 bases outside the gene matches. Germline V gives CDR1 SGHTA, CDR2 FQGNSA. CDR3 length equals 15 residues. Study-level findings and limits: Naive T cell percentage by flow cytometry tracked strongly with beta diversity.

This TCR derives from a woman aged 80 or over in good health. This chain joins TRBV7-2 and TRBJ2-4; 11 bases fit TRBD2. Sample: blood. CDR3 bases: TGTGCCAGCAGCTCATTAGCGGGGGGGAGCACAATTCAGTACTTC. This translates into CASSSLAGGSTIQYF. Supplemented by reference TRBV7-2 and TRBJ2-4, the full variable domain reads GAGVSQSPSNKVTEKGKDVELRCDPISGHTALYWYRQSLGQGLEFLIYFQGNSAPDKSGLPSDRFSAERTGGSVSTLTIQRTQQEDSAVYLCASSSLAGGSTIQYFGAGTRLSVL.